This record concerns one TCR beta chain sequence. Antigen: not known. Following RNA extraction, reverse transcription yielded cDNA that acted as the sequencing template. Some clones are missing from TCRdb's copy, which holds only in-frame ones; the method was immunoSEQ multiplex PCR. Of some 120,000 clones detected, under 60% appear once; the ten largest clones hold less than 15%. This sample is drawn from a study of CD8+ T cells in alopecia areata. The study, taken as a whole, reports: Lesional tissue from the scalp (especially in alopecia totalis/universalis) showed higher clonality than normal scalp. There was only one nonresponder, so it was unclear how baseline CD8+ expansion relates to response.

Treatment described: oral pan-JAK inhibitor, 5-10 mg twice daily. Researchers took lesional scalp punch biopsies and peripheral blood from people who were alopecia areata patients. Sequenced here: CD8+ T cells sorted from blood, sampled at week 24, from a patient treated with tofacitinib. This TCR derives from a human donor with alopecia areata.

DNA for the CDR3: TGTGCCAGCAGTTACGGGGGAAGCTATGGCTACACCTTC. The encoded protein is CASSYGGSYGYTF. This chain links TRBV6-5 with TRBJ1-2, with D tentatively TRBD1 (5 bases). Germline CDR1 reads MNHEY; CDR2 reads SVGAGI. The V end was cut by 2 bases, the J end by 4 bases, with 8 bases between. This CDR3 is built from 13 residues.